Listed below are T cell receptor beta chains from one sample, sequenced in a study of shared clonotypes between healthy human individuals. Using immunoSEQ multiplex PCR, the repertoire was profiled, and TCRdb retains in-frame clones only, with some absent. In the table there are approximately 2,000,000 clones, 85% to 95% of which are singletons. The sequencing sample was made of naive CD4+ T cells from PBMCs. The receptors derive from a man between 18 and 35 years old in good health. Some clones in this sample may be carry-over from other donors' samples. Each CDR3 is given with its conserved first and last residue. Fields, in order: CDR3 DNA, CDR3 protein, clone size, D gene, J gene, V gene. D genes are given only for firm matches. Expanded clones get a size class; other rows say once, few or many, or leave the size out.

CDR3 DNA: TGCGCCAGCAGCCCGGGAGGGACAGCAGAGACCCAGTACTTC
CDR3 protein: CASSPGGTAETQYF
clone size: NA
D gene: NA
J gene: TRBJ2-5
V gene: TRBV5-1

CDR3 DNA: TGTGCCAGTTGGGACAGGGACTATGGCTACACCTTC
CDR3 protein: CASWDRDYGYTF
clone size: NA
D gene: TRBD1
J gene: TRBJ1-2
V gene: TRBV28

CDR3 DNA: TGTGCCAGCAGACGATCGAGCCCGGGACAGGGCTACAATGAGCAGTTCTTC
CDR3 protein: CASRRSSPGQGYNEQFF
clone size: once
D gene: TRBD1
J gene: TRBJ2-1
V gene: TRBV11-1

CDR3 DNA: TGTGCCAGCAGCCAACTGACCGGGGCCGCTAACTATGGCTACACCTTC
CDR3 protein: CASSQLTGAANYGYTF
clone size: once
D gene: NA
J gene: TRBJ1-2
V gene: TRBV4-2

CDR3 DNA: TGTGCCAGCAGCCCCGGCCGTCAAAACATTCAGTACTTC
CDR3 protein: CASSPGRQNIQYF
clone size: NA
D gene: NA
J gene: TRBJ2-4
V gene: TRBV7-2

CDR3 DNA: TGTGCCAGCAGAAATGGGATGCCCTCCTACGAGCAGTACTTC
CDR3 protein: CASRNGMPSYEQYF
clone size: NA
D gene: NA
J gene: TRBJ2-7
V gene: TRBV28

CDR3 DNA: TGTGCCAGCAGCTTTCGACTAGCCGGCGAGCAGTACTTC
CDR3 protein: CASSFRLAGEQYF
clone size: NA
D gene: TRBD2
J gene: TRBJ2-7
V gene: TRBV5-6

CDR3 DNA: TGTGCCAGCAGCCGACTAGCGGGTTTCTACGAGCAGTACTTC
CDR3 protein: CASSRLAGFYEQYF
clone size: NA
D gene: TRBD2
J gene: TRBJ2-7
V gene: TRBV27

CDR3 DNA: TGTGCCAGCAGTGAAGTTGTCGGGACCCAGTACTTC
CDR3 protein: CASSEVVGTQYF
clone size: NA
D gene: NA
J gene: TRBJ2-5
V gene: TRBV6-1

CDR3 DNA: TGTGCCAGCAGTGGACAGGGCTACGAGCAGTACTTC
CDR3 protein: CASSGQGYEQYF
clone size: NA
D gene: TRBD1
J gene: TRBJ2-7
V gene: TRBV25-1

CDR3 DNA: TGTGCCAGCAGCTTAGTGGGGGATCAGCCCCAGCATTTT
CDR3 protein: CASSLVGDQPQHF
clone size: NA
D gene: NA
J gene: TRBJ1-5
V gene: TRBV11-2

CDR3 DNA: TGTGCCAGTAGTATGGGTTACACTGCCGCCAATCAGCCCCAGCATTTT
CDR3 protein: CASSMGYTAANQPQHF
clone size: NA
D gene: NA
J gene: TRBJ1-5
V gene: TRBV19

CDR3 DNA: TGTGCCACATATGAGAGGTCAGATACGCAGTATTTT
CDR3 protein: CATYERSDTQYF
clone size: NA
D gene: NA
J gene: TRBJ2-3
V gene: TRBV28

CDR3 DNA: TGTGCCAGCAGTGCACAGGGCTACGAGCAGTACTTC
CDR3 protein: CASSAQGYEQYF
clone size: NA
D gene: NA
J gene: TRBJ2-7
V gene: TRBV28

CDR3 DNA: TGTGCCAGCAGCTTACCGAATCGAGGGAGCCACGAGCAGTACTTC
CDR3 protein: CASSLPNRGSHEQYF
clone size: NA
D gene: NA
J gene: TRBJ2-7
V gene: TRBV12-1

CDR3 DNA: TGTGCCAGCAGTCTAGGACAGGGGCTCCCCTATGGCTACACCTTC
CDR3 protein: CASSLGQGLPYGYTF
clone size: NA
D gene: TRBD1
J gene: TRBJ1-2
V gene: TRBV28

CDR3 DNA: TGTGCCACCAGCAGTGACACCACGAGAAGCCTCCACTTC
CDR3 protein: CATSSDTTRSLHF
clone size: once
D gene: NA
J gene: TRBJ1-2
V gene: TRBV15

CDR3 DNA: TGTGCCAGCAGCTTATTCGGGTTAAGGACAGATACGCAGTATTTT
CDR3 protein: CASSLFGLRTDTQYF
clone size: NA
D gene: NA
J gene: TRBJ2-3
V gene: TRBV7-3

CDR3 DNA: TGTGCCATCCTGGCCGGGACAGCCTATGGCTACACCTTC
CDR3 protein: CAILAGTAYGYTF
clone size: NA
D gene: TRBD1
J gene: TRBJ1-2
V gene: TRBV28